This T cell receptor (beta chain) appears in the sequencing data of a study of cytomegalovirus exposure and HLA in healthy donors. Study outcomes and limitations: TCR beta V- and J-gene trimming, according to a later analysis, was linked to a missense DCLRE1C variant. The authors later found TCR association rates varying by HLA locus, with DRB1 most and HLA-C fewest.

The V segment lost 7 bases and the J segment 6 bases; nucleotides outside the gene matches: 9. The germline V gene encodes CDR1 SGHVS and CDR2 FQNEAQ. This CDR3 spans 13 amino acids. All the people who gave samples were healthy bone marrow donors. Points on this clone: Its target is not known.

The PCR made use of 60 Vbeta and 13 Jbeta primers. The method was immunoSEQ multiplex PCR; TCRdb's version includes in-frame clones alone and lacks a portion of them. The data include fewer than 150,000 clones; the top ten clones carry roughly 2%. The TCR originated in an older woman in good health and CMV-seronegative. V is TRBV7-8 and J is TRBJ2-7, with TRBD2 identical over 7 bases. The sequencing sample was made of PBMCs. CDR3 nucleotide sequence: TGTGCCAGCATTCCGGGGGGTGGTGCCGAGCAGTACTTC. It translates to CASIPGGGAEQYF.